The 10 T cell receptor beta chains reported below all come from one sample, sequenced in a study of T cell repertoires in aging, cancer and after chemotherapy. The template was genomic DNA from peripheral blood, not RNA. TRB rearrangements spanning V, D and J were amplified using mixed TRB-A/B primers. TCRdb fed the multiplex PCR reads into MiXCR, producing one record per CDR3 protein. The table records roughly 2,200 distinct CDR3 sequences, around 34% of them present only once. Sequenced input: blood. The receptors were gathered from a human donor with a blood cancer.

The chain is built from TRBV6-5 and TRBJ2-3, with 11 bases identical to TRBD1. The trim removed 6 bases at V and 6 bases at J, leaving 8 bases unmatched. Germline lookup yields CDR1 MNHEY and CDR2 SVGAGI. This CDR3 is built from 15 residues. The CDR3 sequence is CASSIMDRGRDTQYF. The CDR3 DNA reads TGTGCCAGCAGCATCATGGACAGGGGGCGCGATACGCAGTATTTT.

This clonotype appeared once. The chain joins TRBV19 to TRBJ1-1; D gene uncertain. The CDR3 loop spans 14 amino acids. V was trimmed by 3 bases and J by 11 bases, leaving 19 bases between them. Germline loops: CDR1 LNHDA, CDR2 SQIVND (reference sequence). CDR3 DNA sequence: TGTGCCAGTAGTATCCCGTTTGAGCAGAAAGAGGCTTTCTTT. Protein product: CASSIPFEQKEAFF. Full variable domain (outside the CDR3, taken from reference TRBV19 and TRBJ1-1): DGGITQSPKYLFRKEGQNVTLSCEQNLNHDAMYWYRQDPGQGLRLIYYSQIVNDFQKGDIAEGYSVSREKKESFPLTVTSAQKNPTAFYLCASSIPFEQKEAFFGQGTRLTVV.

By frequency in the sample, this clonotype is medium-sized. The V gene is TRBV6-5, the J gene TRBJ1-6, with TRBD1 matching 7 bases. V shed 7 bases and J 5 bases; nucleotides not matched to a gene: 8. There are 15 residues in the CDR3. Germline CDR1 reads MNHEY; CDR2 reads SVGAGI. The CDR3 DNA is TGTGCCAGCAAGACAGGGAATTACCATAATTCACCCCTCCACTTT. Protein: CASKTGNYHNSPLHF.

The count of this clonotype is one. This chain connects TRBV12-3 or TRBV12-4 to TRBJ1-6; D not resolved. The CDR3 sequence is 15 residues long. The V end lost 5 bases, the J end lost 3 bases, and 11 bases lay between the germline ends. CDR3 region: CASSPLESYNSPLHF. CDR3 bases: TGTGCCAGCAGTCCCCTGGAGAGCTATAATTCACCCCTCCACTTT.

This clonotype is labeled medium-sized. This chain joins TRBV30 and TRBJ2-7; TRBD2 matches 13 bases. Per the germline V gene, CDR1 is GTSNPN and CDR2 is SVGIG (reference sequence). The CDR3 spans 13 residues. Unmatched junction bases numbered 3, after V lost 8 bases and J lost 2 bases. As DNA, the CDR3 is TGTGCCCTGGGGACTAGCGGGACCTACGAGCAGTACGTC. It translates to CALGTSGTYEQYV.

This clonotype has only one observation. This chain connects TRBV30 to TRBJ1-2; D remains ambiguous. This CDR3 region has 12 residues. Germline CDR1 GTSNPN, CDR2 SVGIG (reference sequence). Trimming left V 7 bases short and J 4 bases short, with 13 bases between. CDR3 nucleotide sequence: TGTGCCTTGGTACAGACATCCTATGGCTACACCTTC. It codes for CALVQTSYGYTF.

The chain recombines TRBV10-3 with TRBJ2-3; D is unresolved. Germline CDR1 ENHRY, CDR2 SYGVKD. This CDR3 has 11 amino acids. Trimming removed 2 bases from V and 5 bases from J, with 2 bases in between. The CDR3 spells CAISERDTQYF. The DNA of the CDR3 is TGTGCCATCAGTGAGAGAGATACGCAGTATTTT.

The chain recombines TRBV30 with TRBJ2-1; 7 bases agree with TRBD2. In germline, CDR1 is GTSNPN, CDR2 SVGIG (reference sequence). J lost 8 bases, V lost 7 bases, and 5 bases had no gene match. The CDR3 loop spans 11 amino acids. CDR3 loop: CALGGGDEQFF. Written as DNA, the CDR3 is TGTGCCTTGGGGGGGGGGGATGAGCAGTTCTTC.

This clonotype was picked up a small number of times. This chain joins TRBV12-3 or TRBV12-4 and TRBJ2-5, with 7 bases matching TRBD1. J was trimmed by 5 bases and V by 5 bases; bases with no gene match: 11. This CDR3 spans 15 amino acids. The CDR3 loop reads CASSRGQTPGETQYF. CDR3 nucleotides: TGTGCCAGCAGTAGGGGACAGACGCCAGGGGAGACCCAGTACTTC.

The genes are TRBV5-1 and TRBJ2-3, with a weak D call TRBD2 (5 bases). Trimming stripped 0 bases from V and 4 bases from J, with 9 bases between. Germline V gene lookup returns CDR1 SGHRS and CDR2 YFSETQ. This CDR3 is built from 14 residues. The CDR3 protein is CASSLGRGPDTQYF. Here the CDR3 DNA reads TGCGCCAGCAGCTTGGGCCGAGGGCCAGATACGCAGTATTTT.